This record concerns one T cell receptor (beta chain) sequence. The specificity of this receptor is unknown. The input lacks base qualities; no much larger clone sits a single base away. Library preparation used the immunoSEQ multiplex PCR assay. The multiplex PCR relied on a mix of 60 forward primers for TCR Vbeta segments and 13 reverse primers for TCR Jbeta segments. The CDR3 region of rearranged TCR beta genes was amplified from genomic DNA by a multiplex PCR assay. The Illumina HiSeq System was used to sequence the amplified TCR beta libraries as 87-base-pair reads. The authors processed their data as follows. A later analysis tallied 70 million to 100 million unique TCR beta chains across the 610 or so repertoires, and some 10 million of those chains were shared by two or more donors. Raw reads were error-corrected and collapsed into unique sequences with a nearest-neighbor algorithm that merged closely related sequences to remove PCR and sequencing errors. V, D and J gene segments were assigned by aligning CDR3 sequences to IMGT reference sequences. For a sequence to be retained, at least a six-nucleotide match to both a V gene segment and a J gene segment was required. Rearrangements were classified as productive when the CDR3 lacked stop codons and remained in frame with V and J, and all other rearrangements were classified as non-productive. CDR3 was defined by IMGT convention, running from the second conserved V-encoded cysteine to the conserved J-encoded phenylalanine. The earlier analysis of some 550 of the donors excluded any sequence lacking an unambiguous match to a single V gene segment. In an earlier analysis of 587 of the donors, V segments were called functional above 56.7% productive rearrangements and were called segregating when the between-donor standard deviation exceeded 5%. A statistical classification framework was built for diagnosing cytomegalovirus status from the catalog of TCR beta chain sequences. V and J gene assignment, in a later analysis, came from comparing TCR nucleotide sequences with IMGT/GENE-DB human TR gene sequences. Using the TCRdist pipeline, a later analysis assigned CDR3 sequences along with most-parsimonious VDJ recombination scenarios. In a later analysis, each TCR beta chain was defined by its CDR3 amino acid sequence together with its V-gene family, and reads without a unique V-gene family were excluded. To address suspected cross-contamination and a sequencing artifact, a later analysis removed 450 to 700 highly shared, low-generation-probability nucleotide sequences. A later analysis calculated a clonal expansion index for each public chain from normalized within-repertoire ranks of inferred template counts. Generation probabilities in a later analysis came from a VDJ recombination model fitted to out-of-frame rearrangements, and those results were checked against IGoR. In a later analysis, TCR-TCR, TCR-HLA and TCR-CMV co-occurrence was scored with hypergeometric tests, and a repertoire-size bias correction was applied to TCR pairs. A later analysis estimated false discovery rates by permuting HLA or CMV assignments 20 times. A later analysis grouped co-occurring TCRs with DBSCAN, adding TCRdist sequence similarity when clustering within HLA-allele-positive subsets. Repertoires with fewer than 30,000 or more than 120,000 public chains were left out of co-occurrence clustering, as were about 5 repertoires with anomalous nucleotide sharing. Not all clones reach the TCRdb copy of this immuneACCESS table, which keeps in-frame sequences only. Checked studies attribute under half of the gap to unresolved V genes and leave the rest unexplained. That table is the source of V, J and clone size, and D and trimming were worked out from the DNA. Counted in this sample were hundreds of thousands of clones; 75% to 80% of them appeared once. Of the sample, about 1.7% is held by the ten largest clones.

The cohort consisted of approximately 690 healthy bone marrow donors. Cohort members were all nominally healthy when sampled, although unrecorded immune exposures were likely present. The donor was CMV seronegative and was included in the group of a few hundred seronegative cohort members. Every donor gave a peripheral blood sample, and the peripheral blood mononuclear cells from that sample were used for TCR beta sequencing. The Qiagen DNeasy Blood Extraction Kit was used to extract genomic DNA from the blood cell samples. V gives up 0 bases and J gives up 9 bases, and the segment between their germline ends measures 23 bases. The CDR3 starts with the cysteine, ends with the phenylalanine, and has 17 residues. The entry retains the CDR3 DNA only, 51 bases that are in frame from base 1. CDR1 and CDR2 are drawn from the germline V gene: SGHDN, FVKESK. The sample is drawn from a study of cytomegalovirus exposure and HLA in healthy donors (dated 2017 in TCRdb). Turning to the overall study: An earlier analysis of some 620 of the donors reported approximately 280 Gb of sequence data and 95 million to 130 million unique TCR beta sequences obtained from about 180 million T cells. An early release covering roughly 600 HLA-typed donors comprised 300 to 350 gigabases of sequencing data and around 80 million unique TCR sequences. Of the approximately 370 genotyped donors, 81% were placed in the genetic ancestry cluster associated with self-reported Caucasian donors. The study aimed to test whether signatures of past pathogen exposure could be identified by cataloging public T cell receptors. Using immunosequencing, the study profiled T cell repertoires from fewer than 850 subjects and related those repertoires to cytomegalovirus serostatus. Along with the roughly 700-subject first cohort, a separate validation cohort of over a hundred different subjects was used. To predict cytomegalovirus infection status, the study combined high-throughput TCR immunosequencing, statistical association of individual TCRs with disease status, and machine learning. In a later analysis, previously published TCR beta repertoires from about 670 donors were re-analyzed and high-resolution HLA genotyping was added so that TCR occurrence patterns could be studied. Rather than drawing on any new phenotypic data, the later analysis identified candidate immune exposures from TCR beta sequences and the way those sequences occurred across donors. An earlier analysis of 450 to 750 of the donors used high-throughput TCR beta sequencing to judge whether each TCR beta V gene segment behaved as functional or pseudogenic. Donor age, sex, ethnicity and CMV serostatus were collected together with the repertoire data. In a later genetic analysis, genome-wide SNP genotypes for about three fifths of the roughly 670 donors were used, and that subset was treated as a discovery cohort. Every discovery cohort repertoire had been produced on one sequencing platform. HLA typing covered class I and class II loci at four-digit resolution. Typing coverage varied by locus: roughly 629-640 donors for A, B, C, DRB1 and DQB1; roughly 500 for DQA1; over 600 for DPA1; more than 450 for DPB1. A handful of DR-DQ haplotypes were handled as single units for association and clustering because linkage in the cohort was strong. Among about 370 genotyped donors of the cohort, an average of approximately 220,000 unique TCR beta nucleotide sequences was sequenced per donor, of which 15% to 20% were non-productive.

Results the study describes overall, beyond this receptor: Because some donors lacked HLA typing at each locus, the association tests relied only on the typed subset. A later analysis found that TCR association rates varied across HLA loci, with DRB1 alleles showing the most associated TCRs and HLA-C alleles the fewest. The earlier analysis of a few hundred of the donors excluded some 15 rarely observed V segments, including chromosome 9 orphons, because counts were too low. A further reported finding was that TCR beta sequences accurately predicted the HLA-A and HLA-B alleles for most subjects in the first cohort. An association between a missense DCLRE1C variant and V-gene and J-gene trimming of TCR beta chains was found in a later genetic analysis and replicated in an independent cohort. The classifier was reported to diagnose cytomegalovirus status with high specificity and sensitivity in both the original cohort and the validation cohort. When HLA alleles, especially DR and DQ, strongly co-occurred, attributing TCR associations to individual alleles was difficult. A group of highly shared sequence variants was considered likely to be a technical artifact of the sequencing pipeline. In the study, 150 to 200 TCR beta chains were listed as associated with cytomegalovirus. CMV serostatus was the only immune exposure information available for the cohort. Presence/absence analyses assumed roughly uniform sequencing depth across donors, an assumption that may not hold. In this cohort, only TCR beta chains were sequenced, and detectable features were limited by the absence of alpha or paired-chain data. In a later analysis, about 16,000 TCR beta sequences were associated with specific HLA alleles at a false discovery rate of 0.05. Most TCR sequences were seen in very few donors, while some public TCRs were found in many individuals. According to a later analysis, parvovirus B19, influenza, CMV and Epstein-Barr virus appeared linked to several top co-occurrence clusters. The authors suggested that the approach could potentially be extended to other disease states and immunological phenotypes. Some IMGT-functional V segments, including TRBV6-2 and TRBV6-3, could not be distinguished by the 87-base-pair reads and were therefore excluded. In a later analysis, HLA-associated TCR beta chains were found to be more clonally expanded and to have lower generation probabilities than equally common non-associated chains. A few of the identified cytomegalovirus-associated TCR beta chains were confirmed in vitro to be specific for cytomegalovirus antigens. Most CMV-associated TCR beta chains appeared to be HLA-restricted in a later analysis, and the HLA associations seemed to be driven largely by CMV exposure. In a later genetic analysis, fewer N-insertions in productive TCRs were reported among donors in an Asian-associated ancestry cluster than the 666-donor mean. Correlated functional status among segregating V segments might be attributable to linkage disequilibrium, but an unknown experimental factor could not be ruled out. Broadly in line with IMGT annotations, most TCR beta V segments showed up in productive rearrangements about 87% or about 30% of the time in an earlier analysis of 587 of the donors.

This clonotype originated in a male donor in good health and CMV-seronegative. The chain employs TRBV14 and TRBJ2-5; matching of 6 bases hints at TRBD2 as the D gene. The sample comprised PBMCs. CDR3 region: CASSQDPRPRGAKPQYF. The sequenced DNA: TGTGCCAGCAGCCAAGACCCCCGACCCCGCGGGGCTAAACCCCAGTACTTC.